This entry is about one T cell receptor beta chain. Antigen: not known. Time point here: week 5, during vaccination. Vaccination used 300 ug of mutant IDH1 20-mer peptide per dose, with topical imiquimod. Repertoires were generated with immunoSEQ multiplex PCR, while TCRdb's copy carries only in-frame clones and drops some. The repertoire consists of 25,000 to 30,000 clones, with about three quarters occurring once and the leading ten covering roughly a tenth. The sample comes from a study of a mutant IDH1 vaccine in newly diagnosed glioma. Study as a whole: During weeks 1, 3, 5, 7, 11, 15, 19 and 23, patients received eight vaccinations. With temozolomide cycles, or 4-6 weeks after radiotherapy alone, vaccination was started.

Study-level results: There seemed to be no relation between pseudoprogression and changes in top peripheral T cell clonotypes.

This receptor was identified in a man aged 40-50 years with glioma. The sequenced sample was PBMCs, obtained from a glioma patient whose treatment included an IDH1 peptide vaccine.

This CDR3 reads CASSGDRLYQETQYF. CDR3 bases: TGTGCCAGCAGTGGGGACAGACTGTACCAAGAGACCCAGTACTTC. The gene calls are TRBV2 and TRBJ2-5; 7 bases agree with TRBD1. Germline V CDR1 and CDR2: SNHLY, FYNNEI. The length of the CDR3 is 15 residues. Losses at the gene ends were 4 bases for V and 0 bases for J; bases not matched to a gene: 5.